This T cell receptor (beta chain) was retrieved from a study of CD8 T cells in ankylosing spondylitis. Findings of the study overall: In ankylosing spondylitis blood, a motif of eight highly homologous TCR beta variants appeared characteristic. Prior work had noted some motif variants in reactive arthritis blood and synovial fluid.

This clonotype appeared many times. Antigen specificity is unknown. TCRdb re-derived calls from the 5' RACE reads in MiXCR, one entry per CDR3 protein. There are roughly 220,000 distinct CDR3 sequences in the sample; approximately 16% occur only once, and roughly 43% lies in the top ten. The V gene lost 8 bases and the J gene lost 0 bases, with 3 bases spanning the gap. CDR1 MNHEY and CDR2 SMNVEV come from the germline V gene (reference sequence). The CDR3 is made up of 11 amino acids. The sequenced sample was blood, either unsorted or a sorted T cell fraction (not recorded which). This rearrangement joins TRBV27 to TRBJ2-3; D gene ambiguous. This sequence originates from a male donor with ankylosing spondylitis. CDR3 in amino acids: CASGSTDTQYF. CDR3 sequence (DNA): TGTGCCAGCGGTAGCACAGATACGCAGTATTTT.